This T cell receptor (beta chain) was identified in a study of Ad26.COV2.S vaccination and SARS-CoV-2 variants. Study overall: Recipients of Ad26.COV2.S got it intramuscularly, once or twice 56 days apart.

Study-wide results and caveats: Non-spike TCR breadth was similar in vaccine and placebo recipients. Compared with placebo recipients, vaccine recipients had higher spike-specific TCR breadth.

Sequencing was performed with immunoSEQ multiplex PCR; in TCRdb, only in-frame clones are kept and a portion is missing. The sample yields 400,000 or so clones, approximately 86% seen once. Note on this clone: Antigen unknown.

V shed 6 bases, J shed 0 bases, and the junction held 7 bases outside the gene matches. CDR3 length: 16 amino acids. Germline CDR1 and CDR2: ENHRY and SYGVKD. Sample treatment: roughly 18 received Ad26.COV2.S at low or high dose, single or two shots; five or six received placebo; per-sample allocation not given. Sampling was done on day 63 after the first vaccine or placebo injection. Wuhan-strain SARS-CoV-2 spike was expressed by the Ad26 vector that made up the vaccine. The sample here was peripheral blood, taken in a trial of Ad26.COV2.S vaccine versus placebo. This chain links TRBV10-3 with TRBJ2-3; TRBD2 matches at 9 bases. This clonotype was sampled from a person aged 18 to 59 who received the Ad26.COV2.S COVID-19 vaccine or a placebo. The CDR3 nucleotides are TGTGCCATCAGCCCATTTAGCGGGGGTAGCACAGATACGCAGTATTTT. Residues: CAISPFSGGSTDTQYF.